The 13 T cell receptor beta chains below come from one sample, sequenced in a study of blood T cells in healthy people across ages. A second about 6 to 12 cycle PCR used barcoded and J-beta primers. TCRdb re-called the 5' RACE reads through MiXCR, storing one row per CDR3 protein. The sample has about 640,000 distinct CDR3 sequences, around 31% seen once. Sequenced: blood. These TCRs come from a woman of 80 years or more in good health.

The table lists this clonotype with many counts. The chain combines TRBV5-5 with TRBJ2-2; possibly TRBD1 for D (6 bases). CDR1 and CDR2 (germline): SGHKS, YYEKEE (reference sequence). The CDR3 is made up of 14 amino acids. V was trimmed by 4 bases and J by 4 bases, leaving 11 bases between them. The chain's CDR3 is CASSVGTSTGELFF. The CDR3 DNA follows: TGTGCCAGCAGCGTCGGGACAAGCACCGGGGAGCTGTTTTTT.

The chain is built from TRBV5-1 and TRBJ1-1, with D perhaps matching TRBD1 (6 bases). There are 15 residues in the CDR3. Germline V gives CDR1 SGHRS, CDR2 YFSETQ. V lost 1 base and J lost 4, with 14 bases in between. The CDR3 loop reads CASSLQGLDTTEAFF. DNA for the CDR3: TGCGCCAGCAGCTTGCAGGGGCTCGACACCACTGAAGCTTTCTTT.

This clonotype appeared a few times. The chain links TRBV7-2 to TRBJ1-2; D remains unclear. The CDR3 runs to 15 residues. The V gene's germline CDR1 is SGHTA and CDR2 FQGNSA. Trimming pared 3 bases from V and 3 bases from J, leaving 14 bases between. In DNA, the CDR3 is TGTGCCAGCAGCTTCCGGGCCAGGAGTGACTATGGCTACACCTTC. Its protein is CASSFRARSDYGYTF.

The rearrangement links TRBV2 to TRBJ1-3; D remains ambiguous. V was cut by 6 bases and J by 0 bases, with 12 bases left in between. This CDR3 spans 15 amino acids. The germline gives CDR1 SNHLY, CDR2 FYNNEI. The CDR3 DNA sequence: TGTGCCAGCAGAGCCCCAGGAGCCTCTGGAAACACCATATATTTT. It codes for CASRAPGASGNTIYF.

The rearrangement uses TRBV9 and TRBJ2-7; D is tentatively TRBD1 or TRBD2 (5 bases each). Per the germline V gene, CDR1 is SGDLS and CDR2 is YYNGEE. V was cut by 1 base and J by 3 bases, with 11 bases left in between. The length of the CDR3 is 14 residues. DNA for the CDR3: TGTGCCAGCAGCGTAACCGGGACGAACTACGAGCAGTACTTC. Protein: CASSVTGTNYEQYF.

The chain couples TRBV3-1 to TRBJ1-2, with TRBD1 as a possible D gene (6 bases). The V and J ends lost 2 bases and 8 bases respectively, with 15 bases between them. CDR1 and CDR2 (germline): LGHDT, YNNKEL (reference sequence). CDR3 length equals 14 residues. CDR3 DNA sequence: TGTGCCAGCAGCCAATACGGGGGGCTTAGGGGCTACACCTTC. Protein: CASSQYGGLRGYTF.

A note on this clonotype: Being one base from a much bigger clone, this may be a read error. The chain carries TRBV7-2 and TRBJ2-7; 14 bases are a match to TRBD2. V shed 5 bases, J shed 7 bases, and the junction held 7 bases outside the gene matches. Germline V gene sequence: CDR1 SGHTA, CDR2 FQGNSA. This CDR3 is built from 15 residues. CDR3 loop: CASSRTSGGHNEQYF. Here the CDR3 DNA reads TGTGCCAGCAGCAGGACTAGCGGGGGGCACAATGAGCAGTACTTC.

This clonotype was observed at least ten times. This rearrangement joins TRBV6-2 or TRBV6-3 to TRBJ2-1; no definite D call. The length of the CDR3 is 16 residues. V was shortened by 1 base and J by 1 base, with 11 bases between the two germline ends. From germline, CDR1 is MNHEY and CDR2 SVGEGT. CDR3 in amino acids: CASSYFDITSYNEQFF. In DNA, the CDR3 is TGTGCCAGCAGTTACTTCGACATTACTTCCTACAATGAGCAGTTCTTC.

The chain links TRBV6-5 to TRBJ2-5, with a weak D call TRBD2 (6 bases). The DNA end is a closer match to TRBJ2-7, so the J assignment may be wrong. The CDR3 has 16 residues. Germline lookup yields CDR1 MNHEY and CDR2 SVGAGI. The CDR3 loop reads CASSHGGASGKYEQYF. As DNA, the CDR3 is TGTGCCAGTAGCCACGGAGGGGCCTCAGGGAAATACGAGCAGTACTTC.

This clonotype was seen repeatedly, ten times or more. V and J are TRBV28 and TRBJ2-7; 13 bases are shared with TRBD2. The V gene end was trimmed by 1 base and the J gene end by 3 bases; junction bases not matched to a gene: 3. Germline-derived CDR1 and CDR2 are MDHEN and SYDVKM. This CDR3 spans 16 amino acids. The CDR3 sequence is CASSLLTSGGRYEQYF. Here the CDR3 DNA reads TGTGCCAGCAGTTTATTGACTAGCGGGGGGCGCTACGAGCAGTACTTC.

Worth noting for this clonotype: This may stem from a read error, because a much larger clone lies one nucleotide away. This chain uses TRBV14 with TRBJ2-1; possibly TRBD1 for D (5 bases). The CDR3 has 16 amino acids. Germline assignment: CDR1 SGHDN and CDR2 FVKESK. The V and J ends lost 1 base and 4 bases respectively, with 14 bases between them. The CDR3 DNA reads TGTGCCAGCAGCCAAGCGGCAGGGTGGTCTTACAATGAGCAGTTCTTC. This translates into CASSQAAGWSYNEQFF.

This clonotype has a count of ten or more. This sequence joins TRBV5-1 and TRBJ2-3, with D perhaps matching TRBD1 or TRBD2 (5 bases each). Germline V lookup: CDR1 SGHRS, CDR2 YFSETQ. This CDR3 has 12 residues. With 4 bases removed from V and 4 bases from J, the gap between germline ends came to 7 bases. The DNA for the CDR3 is TGCGCCAGCAGCCTGGGGGCAGATACGCAGTATTTT. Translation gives CASSLGADTQYF. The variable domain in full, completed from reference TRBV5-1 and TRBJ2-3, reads KAGVTQTPRYLIKTRGQQVTLSCSPISGHRSVSWYQQTPGQGLQFLFEYFSETQRNKGNFPGRFSGRQFSNSRSEMNVSTLELGDSALYLCASSLGADTQYFGPGTRLTVL.

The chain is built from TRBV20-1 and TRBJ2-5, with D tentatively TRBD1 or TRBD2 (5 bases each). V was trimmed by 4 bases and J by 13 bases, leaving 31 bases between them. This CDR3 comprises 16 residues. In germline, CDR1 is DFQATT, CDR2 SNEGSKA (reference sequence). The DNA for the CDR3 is TGCAGTGCTAACCCAGCTGGGGGACGGTCTAACAATGAGCGGTACTTC. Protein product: CSANPAGGRSNNERYF.